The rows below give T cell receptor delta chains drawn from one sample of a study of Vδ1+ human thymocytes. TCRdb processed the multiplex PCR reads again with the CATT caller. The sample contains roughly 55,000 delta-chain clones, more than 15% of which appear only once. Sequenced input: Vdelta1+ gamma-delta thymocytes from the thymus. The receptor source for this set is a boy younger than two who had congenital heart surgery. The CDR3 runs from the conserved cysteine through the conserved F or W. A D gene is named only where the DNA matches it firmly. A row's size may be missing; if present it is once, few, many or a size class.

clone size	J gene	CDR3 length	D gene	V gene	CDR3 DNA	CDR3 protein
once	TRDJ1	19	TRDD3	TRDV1	TGTGCTCTTGGGGAGCGGAAAGTCTGGGGGATACTGTACACCGATAAACTCATCTTT	CALGERKVWGILYTDKLIF
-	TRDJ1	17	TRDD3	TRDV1	TGTGCTCTTGGGGGACCTTCTGGGGGAAAGTACACCGATAAACTCATCTTT	CALGGPSGGKYTDKLIF
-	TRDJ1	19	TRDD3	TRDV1	TGTGCTCTTGGGGAGGAATCTTGGGGGATACGCCAACGGACCGATAAACTCATCTTT	CALGEESWGIRQRTDKLIF
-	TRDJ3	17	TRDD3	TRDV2	TGTGCCTGTGAGGACTGGGGGAACTCCTGGGACACCCGACAGATGTTTTTC	CACEDWGNSWDTRQMFF
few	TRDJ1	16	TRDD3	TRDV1	TGTGCTCTTGGAAGCGGTCTGGGGGATACAGCCGATAAACTCATCTTT	CALGSGLGDTADKLIF
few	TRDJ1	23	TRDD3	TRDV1	TGTGCTCTTGGGGAACCCTTCCTTCCGACGTACTGGGGGATCTTGGCGAACACCGATAAACTCATCTTT	CALGEPFLPTYWGILANTDKLIF
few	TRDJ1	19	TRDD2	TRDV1	TGTGCTCTTGGGGACCACTTTTCCTACGGCGTACTGATAACCGATAAACTCATCTTT	CALGDHFSYGVLITDKLIF
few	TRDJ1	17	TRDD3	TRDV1	TGTGCTCTTGGGGAACTGGGCTGGGGGATACTGCCCGATAAACTCATCTTT	CALGELGWGILPDKLIF
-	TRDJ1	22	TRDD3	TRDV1	TGTGCTCTTGGGGTCCCACCAACCCTGTTGTGGGGGATACCCCATATCTCCGATAAACTCATCTTT	CALGVPPTLLWGIPHISDKLIF
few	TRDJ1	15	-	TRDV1	TGTGCTCTTGGGGAAACCCCATTTTCCCTCGATAAACTCATCTTT	CALGETPFSLDKLIF
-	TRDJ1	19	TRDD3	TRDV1	TGTGCTCTTGGGGAACCGGGGAGACAATTGGGGGATTACACCGATAAACTCATCTTT	CALGEPGRQLGDYTDKLIF
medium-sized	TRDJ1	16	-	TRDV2	TGTGCCTGTGACACGTCGGGGGACGGTAACACCGATAAACTCATCTTT	CACDTSGDGNTDKLIF
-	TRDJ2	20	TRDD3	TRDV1	TGTGCTCTTGGGGAACTAGGCTCGCTGGGGGACTTCGCTTTGACAGCACAACTCTTCTTT	CALGELGSLGDFALTAQLFF
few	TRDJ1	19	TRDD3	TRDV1	TGTGCTCTTGGGGAACCGTTCCTACTGGGGGATACACGCACCGATAAACTCATCTTT	CALGEPFLLGDTRTDKLIF
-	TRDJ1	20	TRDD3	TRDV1	TGTGCTCTTGGGGAACTGGCGTTCTTACTTACTGGGGACTACACCGATAAACTCATCTTT	CALGELAFLLTGDYTDKLIF
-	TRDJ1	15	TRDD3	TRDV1	TGTGCTCTTGGGGGGACTGGGGGATTTTCCGATAAACTCATCTTT	CALGGTGGFSDKLIF
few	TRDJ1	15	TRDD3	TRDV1	TGTGCTCTTGGGGAACGCCCTGGTGGGGGATATAAACTCATCTTT	CALGERPGGGYKLIF
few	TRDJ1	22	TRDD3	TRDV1	TGTGCTCTTGGGGAAATGGGGCGGCTCTACTGGGGGATAGATCCCCATATCGATAAACTCATCTTT	CALGEMGRLYWGIDPHIDKLIF
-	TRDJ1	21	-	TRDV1	TGTGCTCTTGGGGAAATTAACCTCGGATTCTACCCGATAAGGATAGGCGATAAACTCATCTTT	CALGEINLGFYPIRIGDKLIF
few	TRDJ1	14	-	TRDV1	TGTGCTCTTGGGGGAATAGAGTACTCCGATAAACTCATCTTT	CALGGIEYSDKLIF
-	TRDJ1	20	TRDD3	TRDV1	TGTGCTCTTGGGGAATCGATGCTACAGCTACTTACTGGGGGGGCCGATAAACTCATCTTT	CALGESMLQLLTGGADKLIF
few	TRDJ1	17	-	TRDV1	TGTGCTCTTGGGGAAGGGAGGATACTACCCTGCACCGACAAACTCATCTTT	CALGEGRILPCTDKLIF
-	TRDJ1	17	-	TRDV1	TGTGCTCTTGGGGTAGTCGGGCTTCTGAAGAATCGCGATAAACTCATCTTT	CALGVVGLLKNRDKLIF
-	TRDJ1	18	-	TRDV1	TGTGCTCTTGGGGAACGGAATACTATACCTGCGTACACCGATAAACTCATCTTT	CALGERNTIPAYTDKLIF
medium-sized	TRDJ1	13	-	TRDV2	TGTGCCTGTGACTCTCCCCCGGTGAATAAACTCATCTTT	CACDSPPVNKLIF
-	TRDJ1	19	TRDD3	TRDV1	TGTGCTCTTGGGGAATTGATGCGTTCACTGGGGATGTACACCGATAAACTCATCTTT	CALGELMRSLGMYTDKLIF
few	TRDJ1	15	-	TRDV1	TGTGCTCTTGGGGAACTTTCATCCTCTCCTTGGAGGCTCATCTTT	CALGELSSSPWRLIF
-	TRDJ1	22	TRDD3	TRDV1	TGTGCTCTTGGGGAAGTGGGTCCTACTAACTGGGGGATACCTCGAAACACCGATAAACTCATCTTT	CALGEVGPTNWGIPRNTDKLIF
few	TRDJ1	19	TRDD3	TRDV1	TGTGCTCTTGGGGTTATTCCCTGGGGGATACAAGGGTACACCGATAAACTCATCTTT	CALGVIPWGIQGYTDKLIF
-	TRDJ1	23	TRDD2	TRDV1	TGTGCTCTTGGGGAACGGGGCCTTCCTACTCCTGGTGGGGGAGGATTGGACACCGATAAACTCATCTTT	CALGERGLPTPGGGGLDTDKLIF
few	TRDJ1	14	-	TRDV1	TGTGCTCTTGGGGCCCGCGGGGGACGAGATAAACTCATCTTT	CALGARGGRDKLIF
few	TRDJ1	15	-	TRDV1	TGTGCTCTTGGGGAACCATCTTCGTACGCCGATAAACTCATCTTT	CALGEPSSYADKLIF
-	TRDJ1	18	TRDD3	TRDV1	TGTGCTCTTGGGGAACCCAATTCCCACTGGGGGATAATACGTAAACTCATCTTT	CALGEPNSHWGIIRKLIF
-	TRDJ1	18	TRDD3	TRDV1	TGTGCTCTTGGGGAACTGTGCGGGGGGATACAATACACCGATAAACTCATCTTT	CALGELCGGIQYTDKLIF
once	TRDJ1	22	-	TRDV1	TGTGCTCTTGGACTAACTTTAAGACCTTCCTCCCCGTACTGGGGAAGGTCCGATAAACTCATCTTT	CALGLTLRPSSPYWGRSDKLIF
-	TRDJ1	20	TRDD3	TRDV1	TGCGCTCTTGGGGAACTACAGATGCGGAGTGGGGGATACGTCACCAATAAACTCATCTTT	CALGELQMRSGGYVTNKLIF
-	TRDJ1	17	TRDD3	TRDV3	TGTGCCTTTACCAACATCTTGGGGGATACGTGCACCGATAAACTCATCTTT	CAFTNILGDTCTDKLIF
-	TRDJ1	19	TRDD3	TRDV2	TGTGCCTGTGACACCCTCATACGGTGGGATACGAGGGGGACCGATAAACTCATCTTT	CACDTLIRWDTRGTDKLIF
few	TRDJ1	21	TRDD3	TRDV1	TGTGCTCTTGGGGAACTTCAATTCTTCCTCGATACTGGGGGATGGTCCGATAAACTCATCTTT	CALGELQFFLDTGGWSDKLIF
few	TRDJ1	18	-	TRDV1	TGTGCTCTTGGGAAGAAGCGCCGGAGGGGACCCTACACCGATAAACTCATCTTT	CALGKKRRRGPYTDKLIF
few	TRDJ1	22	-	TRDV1	TGTGCTCTTGGGGATGGACTTCCCGGTCGGTGGGAGCCCCTTAGGGACACCGATAAACTCATCTTT	CALGDGLPGRWEPLRDTDKLIF
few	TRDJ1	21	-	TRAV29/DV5	TGTGCAGCAAAAGGAAACGTTATCCGCACAGGGACGGCTATATCAGGCGATAAACTCATCTTT	CAAKGNVIRTGTAISGDKLIF
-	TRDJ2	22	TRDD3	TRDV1	TGTGCTCTTGGGGAACGGGCTTCCACTGGGGGACCGGGTGATAGGATGACAGCACAACTCTTCTTT	CALGERASTGGPGDRMTAQLFF
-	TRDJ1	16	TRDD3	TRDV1	TGTGCTCTTGTTCGGGGGATACGCCTTGATACCGATAAACTCATCTTT	CALVRGIRLDTDKLIF
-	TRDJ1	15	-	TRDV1	TGTGCTCTTGGGGAAAGTCACTCAAATACCGATAAACTCATCTTT	CALGESHSNTDKLIF
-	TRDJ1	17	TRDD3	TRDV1	TGTGCTCTTGGGGCTCCCTTGGACTGGGGGATAACCGATAAACTCATCTTT	CALGAPLDWGITDKLIF
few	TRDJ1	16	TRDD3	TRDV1	TGTGCTCTTGGGGAACCCAACTGGGGGGACAACGATAAACTCATCTTT	CALGEPNWGDNDKLIF
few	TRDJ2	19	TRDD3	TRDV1	TGTGCTCTTGGGAGAACTAAGCTTAGGCCTGGGGGTATGACAGCACAACTCTTCTTT	CALGRTKLRPGGMTAQLFF
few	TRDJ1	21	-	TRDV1	TGTGCTCTTGGGGAAATACATCCCCAGTCCGGGATTCACCCTACGGCCGATAAACTCATCTTT	CALGEIHPQSGIHPTADKLIF
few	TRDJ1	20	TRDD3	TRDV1	TGTGCTCTTGGGGAACTTCCCCTTCTTACTGGGGGATACTGGACCGATAAACTCATCTTT	CALGELPLLTGGYWTDKLIF
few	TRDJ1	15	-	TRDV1	TGTGCTCTTGGGGCCCTACCACAGTACACCGATAAACTCATCTTT	CALGALPQYTDKLIF
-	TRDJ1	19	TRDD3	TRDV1	TGTGCTCTTGGGGAACTCGTTTCCTGGGGGACTACTATTACCGATAAACTCATCTTT	CALGELVSWGTTITDKLIF
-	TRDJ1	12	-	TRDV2	TGTGCCTGGCCGCGGGGGGTCGACAAACTCATCTTT	CAWPRGVDKLIF
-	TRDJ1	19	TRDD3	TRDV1	TGTGCTCTTGCCGATCCTTCCTTACTGGGGGACGCAGACACCGATAAACTCATCTTT	CALADPSLLGDADTDKLIF
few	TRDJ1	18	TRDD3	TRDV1	TGTGCTCTTGGGGAGATACGTCTGGGGGATAAGTACACCGATAAACTCATCTTT	CALGEIRLGDKYTDKLIF